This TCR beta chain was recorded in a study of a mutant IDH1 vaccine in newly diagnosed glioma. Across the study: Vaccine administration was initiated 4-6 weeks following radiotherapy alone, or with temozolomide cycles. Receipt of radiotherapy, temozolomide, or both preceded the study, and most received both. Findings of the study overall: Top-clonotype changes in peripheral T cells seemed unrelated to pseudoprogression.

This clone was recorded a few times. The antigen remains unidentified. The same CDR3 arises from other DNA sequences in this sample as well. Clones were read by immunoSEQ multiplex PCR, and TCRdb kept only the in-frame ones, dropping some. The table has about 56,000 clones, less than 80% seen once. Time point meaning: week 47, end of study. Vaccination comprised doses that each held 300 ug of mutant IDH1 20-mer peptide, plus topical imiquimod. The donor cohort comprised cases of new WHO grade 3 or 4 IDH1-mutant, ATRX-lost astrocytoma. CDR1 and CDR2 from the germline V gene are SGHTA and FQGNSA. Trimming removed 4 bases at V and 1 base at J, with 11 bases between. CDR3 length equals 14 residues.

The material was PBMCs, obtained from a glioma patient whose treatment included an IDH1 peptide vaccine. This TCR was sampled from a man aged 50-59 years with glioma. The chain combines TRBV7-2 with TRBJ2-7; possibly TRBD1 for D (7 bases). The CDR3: CASSSQGGSYEQYF. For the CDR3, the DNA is TGTGCCAGCAGCTCGCAGGGGGGATCCTACGAGCAGTACTTC.